A selection of T cell receptor beta chains follows, all from one sample in a study of shared clonotypes between healthy human individuals. Measured with immunoSEQ multiplex PCR; TCRdb has only the in-frame clones, and not every one. This table has about 1.5 million clones, 95% to 99% appearing once. The sequenced sample consisted of naive CD4+ T cells sorted from blood. The receptors here all came from a man aged 30 to 39 in good health. The CDR3 runs from the conserved cysteine through the conserved F or W. A D gene is named only where the DNA matches it firmly. The listing skips clone size in some rows; elsewhere it reads once, few, many or a size class.

TRBJ2-6,14,TRBD1,TRBV5-1,.,CASSQQGAANVLTF,TGCGCCAGCAGCCAACAGGGGGCGGCCAACGTCCTGACTTTC
TRBJ1-4,15,.,TRBV6-1,.,CASSEARRGGEKLFF,TGTGCCAGCAGTGAAGCCCGTAGGGGGGGTGAAAAACTGTTTTTT
TRBJ1-1,14,.,TRBV11-3,once,CASSLGRMNTEAFF,TGTGCCAGCAGCTTAGGCAGGATGAACACTGAAGCTTTCTTT
TRBJ1-1,17,.,TRBV27,.,CASSLSMFLGLNTEAFF,TGTGCCAGCAGTTTATCTATGTTTTTGGGCCTGAACACTGAAGCTTTCTTT
TRBJ2-1,16,.,TRBV30,.,CAWSVRDPGLPNEQFF,TGTGCCTGGAGTGTAAGAGACCCCGGGCTCCCCAATGAGCAGTTCTTC
TRBJ2-4,14,TRBD1,TRBV28,.,CASSPGQGSDIQYF,TGTGCCAGCAGTCCAGGACAGGGGAGCGACATTCAGTACTTC
TRBJ2-7,18,.,TRBV7-9,.,CASSLNVWGQVGSYEQYF,TGTGCCAGCAGCTTAAACGTGTGGGGACAAGTCGGCTCCTACGAGCAGTACTTC
TRBJ2-1,16,.,TRBV1,.,CTSSQDTCASGSPSFF,TGCACCAGCAGCCAAGATACATGTGCTAGCGGGAGCCCTTCGTTCTTC
TRBJ1-2,13,.,TRBV6-6,.,CASLGGPTYGYTF,TGTGCCAGTCTCGGCGGGCCTACCTATGGCTACACCTTC
TRBJ1-4,14,.,TRBV6-6,.,CASSRIATNEKLFF,TGTGCCAGCAGCCGGATTGCAACTAATGAAAAACTGTTTTTT
TRBJ2-7,14,.,TRBV6-5,.,CASSYGGNPYEQYF,TGTGCCAGCAGTTATGGGGGGAACCCCTACGAGCAGTACTTC
TRBJ1-1,14,.,TRBV5-1,.,CASSFGQSNTEAFF,TGCGCCAGCAGCTTTGGACAGTCGAACACTGAAGCTTTCTTT
TRBJ2-7,15,.,TRBV5-1,.,CASSWGLREAYEQYF,TGCGCCAGCAGCTGGGGGCTGAGGGAGGCCTACGAGCAGTACTTC
TRBJ2-1,12,.,TRBV2,.,CASKGEFNEQFF,TGTGCCAGCAAGGGGGAGTTCAATGAGCAGTTCTTC
TRBJ2-5,13,TRBD2,TRBV29-1,.,CSTAGGVQETQYF,TGCAGCACCGCGGGGGGAGTCCAAGAGACCCAGTACTTC
TRBJ2-7,21,.,TRBV12-2,once,CASRSGQGEREGVFFSYEQYF,TGTGCAAGTCGCTCAGGGCAGGGCGAGCGGGAGGGAGTGTTTTTTTCCTACGAGCAGTACTTC
TRBJ2-3,16,.,TRBV5-1,.,CASSFTGPSGTDTQYF,TGCGCCAGCAGCTTCACGGGGCCCTCAGGCACAGATACGCAGTATTTT
TRBJ2-1,15,.,TRBV9,.,CASSVSGVSYNEQFF,TGTGCCAGCAGCGTATCGGGAGTATCCTACAATGAGCAGTTCTTC
TRBJ2-7,14,TRBD2,TRBV6-5,.,CASSYSAGELQQYF,TGTGCCAGCAGTTACTCGGCGGGAGAGCTGCAGCAGTACTTC
TRBJ2-2,13,.,TRBV5-8,once,CASVRLNTGELFF,TGTGCCAGCGTTCGGTTGAACACCGGGGAGCTGTTTTTT
TRBJ2-1,17,.,TRBV2,.,CASRDYELSDSYNEQFF,TGTGCCAGCAGGGACTACGAGTTATCCGACTCCTACAATGAGCAGTTCTTC
TRBJ2-7,13,TRBD1,TRBV10-3,.,CAIRGTGGHEQYF,TGTGCCATCAGGGGGACAGGGGGACACGAGCAGTACTTC
TRBJ1-1,12,.,TRBV5-4,.,CASSVVDAEAFF,TGTGCCAGCAGCGTAGTCGACGCTGAAGCTTTCTTT
TRBJ1-2,12,TRBD1,TRBV7-2,few,CASSLQQGSYTF,TGTGCCAGCAGCTTGCAACAGGGGAGCTACACCTTC
TRBJ2-1,15,.,TRBV4-1,once,CASSHWDTRGNEQFF,TGCGCCAGCAGCCACTGGGACACTCGGGGCAATGAGCAGTTCTTC
TRBJ1-1,14,.,TRBV5-5,once,CASSLVPGTTEAFF,TGTGCCAGCAGCTTGGTTCCAGGGACCACTGAAGCTTTCTTT
TRBJ2-1,14,TRBD2,TRBV28,.,CASSGSGIYNEQFF,TGTGCCAGCAGTGGTAGCGGGATCTACAATGAGCAGTTCTTC
TRBJ2-3,11,.,TRBV20-1,.,CSALTTDTQYF,TGCAGTGCGCTAACTACAGATACGCAGTATTTT
TRBJ2-7,14,TRBD2,TRBV9,.,CASSVTSGSYEQYF,TGTGCCAGCAGCGTCACTAGCGGGAGCTACGAGCAGTACTTC
TRBJ1-2,12,.,TRBV10-3,.,CAISEGGGGYTF,TGTGCCATCAGTGAGGGGGGTGGTGGCTACACCTTC
TRBJ1-1,13,.,TRBV2,.,CASGGHQNTEAFF,TGTGCCAGCGGGGGACACCAGAACACTGAAGCTTTCTTT
TRBJ2-5,13,.,TRBV5-1,.,CASSFRYQETQYF,TGCGCCAGCAGCTTCCGTTACCAAGAGACCCAGTACTTC
TRBJ1-5,15,TRBD1,TRBV28,.,CASSLGQGAYQPQHF,TGTGCCAGCAGCCTTGGACAGGGGGCCTATCAGCCCCAGCATTTT